The 26 T cell receptor beta chains below come from one sample, sequenced in a study of blood T cell repertoires in COVID-19. Only in-frame clones appear in the TCRdb table, and some are missing; sequencing was by immunoSEQ multiplex PCR. The table has 90,000 to 120,000 clones, more than 75% seen once. The sequenced material came from peripheral blood. The origin of the receptors is a human donor in a cohort sampled during active COVID-19.

This clone occurred many times. V is TRBV28 and J is TRBJ2-7; D is uncertain. Trimming pared 5 bases from V and 2 bases from J, leaving 13 bases between. Germline CDR1 and CDR2: MDHEN and SYDVKM. CDR3 size: 14 residues. The CDR3 nucleotides read TGTGCCAGCAGTGAGAGCTTGAGCCCCTACGAGCAGTACTTC. This encodes CASSESLSPYEQYF.

This rearrangement joins TRBV5-1 to TRBJ2-1, with TRBD2 matching over 7 bases. This CDR3 spans 14 amino acids. V dropped 2 bases and J dropped 4; count of bases not matched to a gene: 3. Germline CDR1 SGHRS, CDR2 YFSETQ. This chain's CDR3 is CASSLRAGYNEQFF. The CDR3 region has the DNA TGCGCCAGCAGCTTAAGAGCGGGATACAATGAGCAGTTCTTC.

The chain joins TRBV28 to TRBJ1-2; unclear D gene. Trimming removed 6 bases at V and 3 bases at J, with 17 bases between. The CDR3 has 15 residues. Germline assignment: CDR1 MDHEN and CDR2 SYDVKM. The CDR3 nucleotides read TGTGCCAGCAGCCCCAAGTCAGGACTTGACTATGGCTACACCTTC. It encodes CASSPKSGLDYGYTF.

The CDR3: CASSAGLPTEAFF. CDR3 coding DNA: TGTGCCAGCAGTGCTGGACTACCCACTGAAGCTTTCTTT. J is TRBJ1-1 and V is TRBV6-6; unclear D gene. The CDR3 is 13 residues long. Germline V gives CDR1 MNHNY, CDR2 SVGAGI (reference sequence). V was cut by 5 bases and J by 4 bases, with 11 bases left in between.

The rearrangement links TRBV19 to TRBJ2-1; 7 bases line up with TRBD2. The length of the CDR3 is 14 residues. Per the germline V gene, CDR1 is LNHDA and CDR2 is SQIVND (reference sequence). V lost 5 bases and J lost 8; bases outside the gene matches: 9. The CDR3 sequence: CASSELSGEDEQFF. CDR3 DNA sequence: TGTGCCAGTAGTGAACTGAGCGGGGAGGATGAGCAGTTCTTC.

The rearrangement uses TRBV18 and TRBJ1-4, with 7 bases aligning to TRBD1. The CDR3 contains 19 residues. Germline assignment: CDR1 KGHSH and CDR2 LQKENI. V lost 2 bases and J lost 3; bases outside the gene matches: 15. The CDR3 DNA is TGTGCCAGCTCACCATCCGAGGGGCAGGGGGTTAGAGCTAATGAAAAACTGTTTTTT. It encodes CASSPSEGQGVRANEKLFF.

Note on this clone: At one of its ends the junction is not consistent with the germline gene, which may arise from a read error. The chain links TRBV6-2 or TRBV6-3 to TRBJ2-7; 8 bases match TRBD1. The CDR3 is 13 amino acids. In germline, CDR1 is MNHEY, CDR2 SVGEGT. The CDR3 loop is CASSSDRDRLRDF. The CDR3, as DNA: TGTGCCAGCAGCTCGGACAGGGACAGGTTAAGAGACTTC.

The CDR3 sequence is CASSLSPLTNYGYTF. The CDR3 DNA reads as TGTGCCAGCAGCTTATCTCCTTTAACTAACTATGGCTACACCTTC. The V call is TRBV5-5, the J call TRBJ1-2; no clear D. The germline CDR1 and CDR2 sequences are SGHKS and YYEKEE (reference sequence). This CDR3 comprises 15 residues. V lost 2 bases and J lost 0, with 11 bases in between.

V usage is TRBV30 and J usage is TRBJ2-7, with D perhaps TRBD2 (5 bases). Germline loops: CDR1 GTSNPN, CDR2 SVGIG (reference sequence). V was clipped by 1 base and J by 6 bases, with 16 bases between them. This CDR3 comprises 14 residues. The CDR3 bases are TGTGCCTGGAGTGGGGTAAAGAGGGTCGGCGAGCAGTACTTC. Protein: CAWSGVKRVGEQYF.

J is TRBJ2-5 and V is TRBV10-3; possibly TRBD1 for D (5 bases). CDR1 ENHRY and CDR2 SYGVKD come from the germline V gene. Trimming shortened V by 7 bases and J by 4 bases, and 19 bases separated the two germline ends. The CDR3 is 15 amino acids. The CDR3 coding sequence is TGTGCCATCAAGCCCTCAGGGATGGCCGGAGAGACCCAGTACTTC. Translating gives CAIKPSGMAGETQYF.

The chain employs TRBV6-5 and TRBJ1-6; the match to TRBD1 covers 7 bases. The CDR3 length is 14 residues. Germline CDR1 and CDR2: MNHEY and SVGAGI. V lost 7 bases to trimming and J lost 9 bases; unmatched junction nucleotides: 9. The CDR3 DNA is TGTGCCAGCATTCATTTTGACAGGGCTTCACCCCTCCACTTT. Protein sequence: CASIHFDRASPLHF.

This clone has a single count. The CDR3 reads CATSDLTWTGREDTQYF. The CDR3 region has the DNA TGTGCCACCAGTGACCTAACTTGGACAGGGAGGGAAGATACGCAGTATTTT. The chain employs TRBV24-1 and TRBJ2-3; possibly TRBD1 for D (8 bases). The V end was cut by 4 bases, the J end by 5 bases, with 21 bases between. There are 17 residues in the CDR3. Germline values: CDR1 KGHDR, CDR2 SFDVKD.

CDR3 amino acids: CASTSGYFGYTF. The DNA of the CDR3 is TGTGCCAGCACCTCGGGGTACTTTGGCTACACCTTC. The gene calls are TRBV28 and TRBJ1-2; D remains ambiguous. In germline, CDR1 is MDHEN, CDR2 SYDVKM. V lost 7 bases and J lost 7, with 13 bases in between. The CDR3 covers 12 residues.

The chain recombines TRBV14 with TRBJ2-2, with 9 bases lining up with TRBD2. CDR3 length equals 15 residues. Germline V CDR1 and CDR2: SGHDN, FVKESK. With 2 bases clipped from V and 4 bases from J, the junction kept 2 bases outside the gene matches. In nucleotides, the CDR3 is TGTGCCAGCAGCCAAACGCGGGAGGGCACCGGGGAGCTGTTTTTT. This encodes CASSQTREGTGELFF. Looking up the rest from reference TRBV14 and TRBJ2-2 gives the full variable domain: EAGVTQFPSHSVIEKGQTVTLRCDPISGHDNLYWYRRVMGKEIKFLLHFVKESKQDESGMPNNRFLAERTGGTYSTLKVQPAELEDSGVYFCASSQTREGTGELFFGEGSRLTVL.

This chain links TRBV4-1 with TRBJ1-1; 7 nucleotides agree with TRBD1. V was clipped by 4 bases and J by 0 bases; unmatched bases: 5. This CDR3 contains 15 residues. Germline CDR1 is MGHRA and CDR2 is YSYEKL. This CDR3 is CASSLGQLMNTEAFF. CDR3 nucleotides: TGCGCCAGCAGCCTGGGACAGCTCATGAACACTGAAGCTTTCTTT.

The gene calls are TRBV7-9 and TRBJ1-1; 12 positions agree with TRBD1. The CDR3 is 16 residues long. After removal of 4 bases from V and 1 base from J, the junction contained 4 bases not matched to a gene. The V gene's germline CDR1 is SEHNR and CDR2 FQNEAQ (reference sequence). CDR3 in amino acids: CASSWGDRGRNTEAFF. Written as DNA, the CDR3 is TGTGCCAGCAGCTGGGGGGACAGGGGGCGGAACACTGAAGCTTTCTTT.

This clone was recorded a few times. The chain links TRBV5-1 to TRBJ2-7, with TRBD1 matching over 7 bases. The junction had 8 bases not matched to a gene; V was cut back by 5 bases and J by 0 bases. The CDR3 runs 15 residues. The germline V gene encodes CDR1 SGHRS and CDR2 YFSETQ. CDR3 DNA sequence: TGCGCCAGCAGTATAGGCAGGGGGAGCTCCTACGAGCAGTACTTC. Its translation: CASSIGRGSSYEQYF.

The chain has TRBV3-1 (or the pseudogene TRBV3-2) and TRBJ1-2; weak D call: TRBD1 (5 bases). The CDR3 has 17 residues. Trimming took 1 base from V and 6 from J, leaving 21 bases between them. Germline values: CDR1 LGHDT, CDR2 YNNKEL (reference sequence). CDR3 loop: CASSQVSPGRATHGYTF. The CDR3, as DNA: TGTGCCAGCAGCCAAGTTTCCCCGGGCAGGGCGACTCATGGCTACACCTTC.

The chain joins TRBV19 to TRBJ2-2; 7 bases are shared with TRBD1. Germline V gene lookup returns CDR1 LNHDA and CDR2 SQIVND (reference sequence). The CDR3 is 14 residues long. With V trimmed by 8 bases and J by 2 bases, 5 bases remained unmatched. CDR3 DNA sequence: TGTGCCAGTTGCCGGGACAGAAACACCGGGGAGCTGTTTTTT. Residues: CASCRDRNTGELFF.

The chain carries TRBV5-4 and TRBJ1-2, with TRBD1 matching over 7 bases. The trim removed 3 bases at V and 5 bases at J, leaving 13 bases unmatched. Germline V gives CDR1 SGHNT, CDR2 YYREEE (reference sequence). The CDR3 covers 16 residues. CDR3: CASSSIDRDSRYGYTF. The DNA for the CDR3 is TGTGCCAGCAGCTCCATAGACCGGGACAGCCGATATGGCTACACCTTC.

The CDR3 DNA is TGTGCCAGCAGCCCGCGCTTTGTCGGGGACACCGGGGAGCTGTTTTTT. Translation: CASSPRFVGDTGELFF. The chain couples TRBV7-2 to TRBJ2-2, with D maybe TRBD2 (5 bases). The CDR3 is 16 residues long. Trimming cost V 5 bases and J 3 bases, with 16 bases left between them. Germline V gives CDR1 SGHTA, CDR2 FQGNSA.

This clone was seen only a few times. CDR3 in amino acids: CASSPFSKTVSGNTIYF. The CDR3 nucleotides are TGTGCCAGCTCACCCTTTTCAAAGACAGTTTCTGGAAACACCATATATTTT. The chain couples TRBV18 to TRBJ1-3, with D perhaps matching TRBD1 (5 bases). Germline assignment: CDR1 KGHSH and CDR2 LQKENI. Trimming took off 3 bases at V and 1 base at J, with 16 bases between the two ends. The CDR3 spans 17 residues.

V gene TRBV6-2 or TRBV6-3 combines with J gene TRBJ1-1; 7 bases fit TRBD1. The germline V gene has CDR1 MNHEY and CDR2 SVGEGT. This CDR3 is built from 16 residues. V lost 2 bases, J lost 6 bases, and 12 bases stayed unmatched. CDR3 sequence reads: CASSYPSGQAIAEAFF. In nucleotides, the CDR3 is TGTGCCAGCAGTTACCCATCTGGACAGGCGATCGCTGAAGCTTTCTTT.

The J gene is TRBJ2-7, the V gene TRBV28, with 11 bases aligning to TRBD2. The CDR3 extends over 16 amino acids. Germline assignment: CDR1 MDHEN and CDR2 SYDVKM. V lost 6 bases and J lost 2; bases outside the gene matches: 9. As DNA, the CDR3 is TGTGCCAGCAGAAAAGTGACTAGCGGGGCCACCTACGAGCAGTACTTC. Encoded protein: CASRKVTSGATYEQYF. The whole variable domain, remainder taken from reference TRBV28 and TRBJ2-7, is DVKVTQSSRYLVKRTGEKVFLECVQDMDHENMFWYRQDPGLGLRLIYFSYDVKMKEKGDIPEGYSVSREKKERFSLILESASTNQTSMYLCASRKVTSGATYEQYFGPGTRLTVT.

The chain has TRBV11-3 and TRBJ2-3; the D is unclear. Germline V gene data show CDR1 as SGHNT and CDR2 as YENEEA. This CDR3 contains 14 residues. The germline V and J ends were trimmed by 5 bases and 2 bases, with 11 bases remaining between them. CDR3 region: CASSKELNTDTQYF. The CDR3 nucleotides read TGTGCCAGCAGCAAAGAGCTCAACACAGATACGCAGTATTTT. The whole variable domain, filled in from reference TRBV11-3 and TRBJ2-3, reads EAGVVQSPRYKIIEKKQPVAFWCNPISGHNTLYWYLQNLGQGPELLIRYENEEAVDDSQLPKDRFSAERLKGVDSTLKIQPAELGDSAVYLCASSKELNTDTQYFGPGTRLTVL.

This clone was seen at least ten times. Different DNA sequences within this sample yield the same CDR3. The chain has TRBV12-3 or TRBV12-4 and TRBJ2-7; D possibly corresponds to TRBD1 (5 bases). This CDR3 has 13 amino acids. V shed 8 bases and J shed 0 bases, with 11 bases lying between them. Written as DNA, the CDR3 is TGTGCCAGCGCAAGACAGAGCTCCTACGAGCAGTACTTC. It is translated as CASARQSSYEQYF.